This TCR beta chain was obtained from a study of OX40 agonist ivuxolimab in advanced cancers. Systemic immunosuppression or autoimmune disease history was grounds to exclude patients. Study-wide findings and caveats: Among the least clonally expanded were partial responders at 0.1-3.0 mg/kg. Low normalized clonal expansion also occurred in some nonresponding patients. Dose levels from 0.1 to 3.0 mg/kg saw CD4+ and CD8+ blood T cells expand clonally by week 6.

Of note for this clone: Its target is not known.

Only in-frame clones appear in the TCRdb table, and some are missing; sequencing was by immunoSEQ multiplex PCR. The sample contains nearly 60,000 clones, around four fifths of which appear only once. The CDR3 length is 18 residues. Looked up from germline, CDR1 is SGHNT and CDR2 is YENEEA. The trim removed 5 bases at V and 1 base at J, leaving 14 bases unmatched. This receptor was identified in an adult with an advanced solid tumor such as melanoma, head and neck, liver or kidney cancer. Material: CD4+ or CD8+ T cells sorted from blood, obtained in a trial of the OX40 agonist ivuxolimab. V and J are TRBV11-3 and TRBJ1-1, with 9 bases identical to TRBD1. The CDR3 is CASSGPLDRGGWNTEAFF. The CDR3 bases are TGTGCCAGCAGCGGGCCTCTGGACAGGGGAGGTTGGAACACTGAAGCTTTCTTT.